A selection of T cell receptor beta chains follows, all from one sample in a study of spatial heterogeneity in lung cancer. TCRdb re-called the 5' RACE reads through MiXCR, storing one row per CDR3 protein. The sample includes about 52,000 distinct CDR3 sequences, under 8% of them seen just once. The specimen was PBMCs, collected at follow-up. These receptors were taken from a female donor with early-stage non-small cell lung cancer. Each CDR3 is given with its conserved first and last residue. The D gene is left open where the match is weak. Size is omitted from some rows. Given values are once, few, many or a class for expanded clones.

len,d_gene,v_gene,abundance,j_gene,CDR3nt,CDR3aa
13,NA,TRBV12-3/TRBV12-4,NA,TRBJ1-1,TGTGCCACCCCTGACATGAGGAACACTGAAGCTTTCTTT,CATPDMRNTEAFF
16,NA,TRBV20-1,few,TRBJ1-1,TGCAGTGCTAGCCTCGTAGGGCAGAGTTATAACACTGAAGCTTTCTTT,CSASLVGQSYNTEAFF
13,NA,TRBV7-8,many,TRBJ1-1,TGTGCCAGCACGGTCCTATTAGGCACTGAAGCTTTCTTT,CASTVLLGTEAFF
16,TRBD2,TRBV18,many,TRBJ2-5,TGTGCCAGCTCACGTCTTCTAGCGGGGGGTCAAGAGACCCAGTACTTC,CASSRLLAGGQETQYF
13,NA,TRBV7-2,many,TRBJ1-5,TGTGCCACGGGACTCAAACCGGGGCAGCCCCAGCATTTT,CATGLKPGQPQHF
13,NA,TRBV6-2/TRBV6-3,many,TRBJ2-1,TGTGCCAGCACGGGGGGCCGCGGCAATGAGCAGTTCTTC,CASTGGRGNEQFF
12,NA,TRBV10-3,many,TRBJ2-7,TGTGCCATCAGTGCGACAGACTACGAGCAGTACTTC,CAISATDYEQYF
14,TRBD1,TRBV5-6,once,TRBJ2-7,TGTGCCAGCAGACGAACAGGGACAGAGATACGGCAGTACTTC,CASRRTGTEIRQYF
13,NA,TRBV27,many,TRBJ2-7,TGTGCCAGCAGAGTGGGCAGTGGATACGAGCAGTACTTC,CASRVGSGYEQYF
15,NA,TRBV7-8,NA,TRBJ2-3,TGTGCCAGCAGCTTCTCCCGGGACCGCACAGATACGCAGTATTTT,CASSFSRDRTDTQYF
13,NA,TRBV15,NA,TRBJ1-5,TGTGCCACCAGCCAGACCAGCAATCAGCCCCAGCATTTT,CATSQTSNQPQHF
12,TRBD1,TRBV20-1,NA,TRBJ1-5,TGCAGTGCGGCAGGGGGGACTCAGCCCCAGCATTTT,CSAAGGTQPQHF
15,NA,TRBV5-4,few,TRBJ2-3,TGTGCCAGCAGGTTACAGAGCACGGGGGCAGATACGCAGTATTTT,CASRLQSTGADTQYF
13,TRBD1,TRBV29-1,many,TRBJ2-7,TGCAGCGTATCCGGGACAGGGGGAAGTACGAAGTACTTC,CSVSGTGGSTKYF
12,NA,TRBV7-3,many,TRBJ2-1,TGTGCCAGCAGCCCCCGATACAATGAGCAGTTCTTC,CASSPRYNEQFF
13,NA,TRBV7-9,many,TRBJ2-5,TGTGCCAGCAGCCAACTAGGGGAAGAGACCCAGTACTTC,CASSQLGEETQYF
13,NA,TRBV7-9,many,TRBJ2-3,TGTGCCAGCAGCTCCTCCCGCACAGATACGCAGTATTTT,CASSSSRTDTQYF
13,NA,TRBV10-1,few,TRBJ2-7,TGCGCCAGCAGTAGGGGGACGACCTACGAGCAGTACTTC,CASSRGTTYEQYF
13,NA,TRBV25-1,NA,TRBJ1-2,TGTGCCACTTCTCGTGGGGGAGACTATGGCTACACCTTC,CATSRGGDYGYTF
14,TRBD2,TRBV20-1,many,TRBJ2-3,TGCAGTGCAGGCGAGCGGGGGGGCCCTGATACGCAGTATTTT,CSAGERGGPDTQYF
16,NA,TRBV15,NA,TRBJ2-2,TGTGCCACCAGCAGAGATCGGCAGGGTCTCGGCGGGGAGCTGTTTTTT,CATSRDRQGLGGELFF
13,TRBD2,TRBV20-1,many,TRBJ2-5,TGCAGTGCCCCGCTAGCGGTCCTGGAGACCCAGTACTTC,CSAPLAVLETQYF
12,NA,TRBV29-1,many,TRBJ2-1,TGCAGCGTCGGACGGAGTTACAATGAGCAGTTCTTC,CSVGRSYNEQFF
14,TRBD2,TRBV4-1,NA,TRBJ2-3,TGCGCCAGCCAAAAGAGGGAAGCGGGGGATACGCAGTATTTT,CASQKREAGDTQYF
14,TRBD2,TRBV6-5,many,TRBJ2-1,TGTGCCAGCAGTGAACTAGCGGGGTACAATGAGCAGTTCTTC,CASSELAGYNEQFF
14,NA,TRBV2,NA,TRBJ2-1,TGTGCCACCCGTGGAGGCGCCGGATACGATGAGCAGTTCTTC,CATRGGAGYDEQFF
15,NA,TRBV5-1,many,TRBJ2-3,TGCGCCAGCAGCTGGGACCCTGGGGTCACAGATACGCAGTATTTT,CASSWDPGVTDTQYF
15,NA,TRBV7-9,few,TRBJ2-7,TGTGCCAGCAGCTCGAATCGGGGCGCTTTCCACGAGCAGTACTTC,CASSSNRGAFHEQYF
15,NA,TRBV4-2,many,TRBJ2-1,TGTGCCAGCAGCCAAGTTACAGGCTCCTACAATGAGCAGTTCTTC,CASSQVTGSYNEQFF
16,TRBD1,TRBV7-9,few,TRBJ2-7,TGTGCCAGCAGCTTATCGACCGGGACAGGGGGCCACGAGCAGTACTTC,CASSLSTGTGGHEQYF
14,NA,TRBV7-2,NA,TRBJ2-3,TGTGCCAGCAGCTTAGTTCCCCCTCAAGATACGCAGTATTTT,CASSLVPPQDTQYF
15,NA,TRBV7-2,NA,TRBJ2-1,TGTGCCAGCAGCTTAACTCTAGGTCGTACTAATGAGCAGTTCTTC,CASSLTLGRTNEQFF
16,NA,TRBV3-1,NA,TRBJ2-1,TGTGCCAGCAGCCAAGATCTGGGGGGCTCCTACAATGAGCAGTTCTTC,CASSQDLGGSYNEQFF
17,TRBD2,TRBV27,few,TRBJ2-5,TGTGCCAGCGCCTTGGCAGCGGGGGACCCTTTCCAAGAGACCCAGTACTTC,CASALAAGDPFQETQYF
13,NA,TRBV6-4,few,TRBJ2-5,TGTGCCAGCAGTGCCAGGGGAGGAGAGACCCAGTACTTC,CASSARGGETQYF
15,NA,TRBV2,NA,TRBJ2-6,TGTGCCAGCACCGCGAATGTGGCTGGGGCCAACGTCCTGACTTTC,CASTANVAGANVLTF
14,TRBD1,TRBV27,few,TRBJ2-5,TGTGCCAGCAGCACAGACAGGGGCCAGGGGACCCAGTACTTC,CASSTDRGQGTQYF
11,NA,TRBV5-8,few,TRBJ2-3,TGTGCCAGCACCCGGCGGGATACGCAGTATTTT,CASTRRDTQYF
13,NA,TRBV11-2,NA,TRBJ2-7,TGTGCCAGCAGCACAGGGTACTCCTACGAGCAGTACTTC,CASSTGYSYEQYF
14,NA,TRBV20-1,many,TRBJ1-5,TGCAGTGCTAGGACCAGGGGTTATGGGCAGCCCCAGCATTTT,CSARTRGYGQPQHF
15,NA,TRBV4-1,many,TRBJ1-2,TGCGCCAGCAGCCCGCCCCAGGCAACCCCCTATGGCTACACCTTC,CASSPPQATPYGYTF
14,NA,TRBV5-1,many,TRBJ1-3,TGCGCCAGCAGGATACAGGGTTCTGGAAACACCATATATTTT,CASRIQGSGNTIYF